A single T cell receptor beta chain is shown here with its context. This clone was seen a single time. It has no known antigen specificity. Per-nucleotide qualities are absent, and no much larger clonotype sits a single base away. V drops 4 bases and J drops 6 bases, leaving 7 bases in between. CDR1 and CDR2, per the germline V gene (reference sequence), are SGHAT and FQDESV. The CDR3 holds 11 amino acids from the cysteine to the phenylalanine. Of all the DNA, just the CDR3 is kept, 33 bases in frame from base 1. The immunoSEQ Assay, a bias-controlled multiplex PCR, was used to amplify TCRbeta CDR3 regions from genomic DNA. The authors processed their data as follows. The number of nucleated cells in each sample was estimated from the amplification of reference gene primers within the assay. Sequence reads were collapsed and filtered to measure the absolute abundance of every unique TCRbeta CDR3 rearrangement. For each sample, productive Simpson clonality was calculated by taking the square root of Simpson's diversity index across productive rearrangements. TCRdb took over this immuneACCESS table, retaining in-frame rearrangements with V and J assigned. Such tables are incomplete; in checked studies, under half of the missing clones stem from an unresolved V gene, and the remainder is unexplained. V and J calls plus clone size are reproduced from that table; the DNA served to infer D and trimming. The sample table records more than 200,000 clones; about nine tenths of these occur just once. The top ten clones comprise 1.5% to 2% of the sample.

This record belongs to a study of blood T cell repertoires in COVID-19 (dated by TCRdb to about 2020). A note on the overall study: Collaborator samples came from the United States, Italy and Spain and covered acute and convalescent phases of COVID-19. The prospective study material was composed of cDNA or gDNA derived from T cells, B-cell-depleted T cells, or PBMCs. Where available, HLA class I and class II types were obtained from metadata supplied by the sample provider rather than from assay-based typing. A de-identified subject ID, COVID-19 status, age in years and sex were almost always included in the sample metadata. Subjects who had been exposed to COVID-19, were actively infected with it, or had recovered from it provided the deeply sampled blood TCRbeta repertoires that made up the dataset. Samples were obtained from the ongoing ImmuneRACE study (first 160 participants) and from 1,200 or so subjects provided by 6 global collaborators. A freely available public database, intended as a resource for researchers studying the immune response to SARS-CoV-2, is where the repertoires were released.

Study-level results and caveats: The quantity of clinical and demographic metadata differed by source and by participant and was supplied without curation.

In the prospective study, participants were roughly 18 to 100 years old, resided in 25 or so geographic areas of the United States, and were enrolled through a virtual design. Cohort assignment in the prospective study relied on participant-reported clinical history from a screening survey and a study questionnaire. ImmuneRACE Cohort 3 recovered participants were defined by two consecutive negative NP/OP PCR tests, healthcare professional clearance, or symptom resolution. Mobile phlebotomists in the prospective study collected whole blood, serum and a nasopharyngeal or oropharyngeal swab from every participant. Additional blood draws and questionnaires over an approximately two-month period could optionally be provided by prospective study participants. Blood samples from the prospective study were shipped frozen or at room temperature prior to DNA extraction.

Sequencing input: PBMCs or T cells enriched from blood (not recorded which). The V gene is TRBV11-1 and the J gene is TRBJ2-7; possibly the D gene is TRBD2, per 5 matching bases. The source of this sequence is a man between 35 and 55 years old who had recovered from COVID-19. The CDR3 loop reads CASSSAGEQYF. Read as DNA, the sequence is TGTGCCAGCAGCTCCGCGGGCGAGCAGTACTTC.